This T cell receptor (beta chain) was observed in a study of long-term antiretroviral therapy in people with HIV. Study details: The earliest specimens came about a decade ahead of the 2015 immediate-ART recommendation.

The authors ran the immunoSEQ assay, v3.0, at survey level. A target of roughly 40,000-55,000 T-cell genomes per sample was set for sequencing. Produced via immunoSEQ multiplex PCR; TCRdb's table is partial and in-frame only. The sample has about 17,000 clones, around nine tenths seen once. Findings of the study overall: Within the repertoire, clones expanded before ART were dominant at all time points.

Details on this clone: Its antigen remains unknown.

This receptor was taken from a man aged 50-59 years with HIV. Sequencing was performed on unsorted PBMCs, taken 6.9 years after starting antiretroviral therapy.

Here the CDR3 DNA reads TGTGCCAGCAGCCACGGACAGGGTTTAGAAAAACTGTTTTTT. This translates into CASSHGQGLEKLFF. V is TRBV7-6 and J is TRBJ1-4; 8 bases line up with TRBD1. V lost 5 bases to trimming and J lost 8 bases; unmatched junction nucleotides: 7. The CDR3 has 14 residues. Germline loops: CDR1 SGHVS, CDR2 FNYEAQ.